One and the same sample provided the 16 T cell receptor beta chains below, sequenced in a study of shared clonotypes between healthy human individuals. Assay used: immunoSEQ multiplex PCR; TCRdb lists only in-frame clones, some missing. Of more than 600,000 clones in the sample, roughly nine tenths are singletons; the top ten hold 24%. Terminally differentiated effector memory CD45RA+ cells were excluded by CCR7 positive selection of CD45RO-negative cells. The material sequenced was naive CD8+ T cells sorted from blood. The source of these receptors is a man aged 25-45 years in good health.

J is TRBJ2-1 and V is TRBV6-6, with TRBD2 matching 10 bases. V was clipped by 0 bases and J by 2 bases; unmatched bases: 1. CDR3 length: 16 residues. Looked up from germline, CDR1 is MNHNY and CDR2 is SVGAGI (reference sequence). CDR3 sequence: CASSYSSGGAYNEQFF. The CDR3 DNA is TGTGCCAGCAGTTACTCGAGCGGGGGGGCCTACAATGAGCAGTTCTTC.

V usage is TRBV29-1 and J usage is TRBJ2-1; D ambiguous. Germline V gene lookup returns CDR1 SQVTM and CDR2 ANQGSEA. V was pared by 7 bases and J by 10 bases, with 20 bases between. This CDR3 has 13 amino acids. CDR3 DNA: TGCAGCGCCGCTCCCGGTATGAGACCGGAGCAGTTCTTC. It codes for CSAAPGMRPEQFF.

The chain combines TRBV29-1 with TRBJ2-3, with TRBD2 matching over 8 bases. CDR3 length: 14 amino acids. Trimming removed 7 bases from V and 2 bases from J; junction bases left unmatched: 8. Germline V gives CDR1 SQVTM, CDR2 ANQGSEA. CDR3 DNA: TGCAGCGCCGGAAGAGCGGGAGTCACAGATACGCAGTATTTT. Its translation is CSAGRAGVTDTQYF.

This chain connects TRBV29-1 to TRBJ2-7; 7 bases match TRBD2. CDR1 is SQVTM, CDR2 ANQGSEA, per germline. Germline trimming cut 3 bases from V and 1 base from J; bases unmatched to any gene: 3. The CDR3 is 13 amino acids. CDR3 protein: CSVETSQSYEQYF. The CDR3 bases are TGCAGCGTTGAGACTAGCCAATCCTACGAGCAGTACTTC.

The chain employs TRBV7-2 and TRBJ2-1; D is unresolved. Germline CDR1 and CDR2: SGHTA and FQGNSA. This CDR3 is built from 11 residues. V was trimmed by 5 bases and J by 6 bases, leaving 5 bases between them. CDR3 sequence (DNA): TGTGCCAGCAGCCCCACCAATGAGCAGTTCTTC. Translated, it gives CASSPTNEQFF. Together with reference TRBV7-2 and TRBJ2-1, the CDR3 gives the full variable domain: GAGVSQSPSNKVTEKGKDVELRCDPISGHTALYWYRQSLGQGLEFLIYFQGNSAPDKSGLPSDRFSAERTGGSVSTLTIQRTQQEDSAVYLCASSPTNEQFFGPGTRLTVL.

Notes on this clone: This may come from a read error, since a much larger clone is one base off. V is TRBV11-3 and J is TRBJ2-1, with 10 bases that match TRBD2. Germline V gene sequence: CDR1 SGHNT, CDR2 YENEEA. The CDR3 extends over 14 amino acids. J gave up 7 bases and V 5 bases, and 5 bases lay outside the gene matches. CDR3 DNA sequence: TGTGCCAGCAGCCTAGCGGGAGTTGGTAATGAGCAGTTCTTC. It encodes CASSLAGVGNEQFF.

This clone came up once. The chain is built from TRBV5-1 and TRBJ1-3; D may be TRBD1 (6 bases). Germline V gene lookup returns CDR1 SGHRS and CDR2 YFSETQ. The CDR3 length is 14 residues. V gave up 4 bases and J gave up 0 bases, with 8 bases separating them. CDR3 loop: CASSRTASGNTIYF. The CDR3 bases are TGCGCCAGCAGCCGGACAGCCTCTGGAAACACCATATATTTT. Filled out from reference TRBV5-1 and TRBJ1-3, the complete variable domain reads KAGVTQTPRYLIKTRGQQVTLSCSPISGHRSVSWYQQTPGQGLQFLFEYFSETQRNKGNFPGRFSGRQFSNSRSEMNVSTLELGDSALYLCASSRTASGNTIYFGEGSWLTVV.

V and J are TRBV19 and TRBJ2-7; a weak D match, TRBD1 (6 bases). Germline V lookup: CDR1 LNHDA, CDR2 SQIVND (reference sequence). The length of the CDR3 is 16 residues. The ends were cut back, 5 bases at V and 1 base at J, with 18 bases in the middle. CDR3 bases: TGTGCCAGTAGTCCCCTTGCCGGACAGTCATCCTACGAGCAGTACTTC. This encodes CASSPLAGQSSYEQYF.

The rearrangement uses TRBV6-1 and TRBJ1-5; possibly TRBD1 for D (6 bases). This CDR3 spans 15 amino acids. In germline, CDR1 is MNHNS, CDR2 SASEGT. The V end lost 6 bases, the J end lost 0 bases, and 12 bases lay between the germline ends. Here the CDR3 reads CASSGQLYSNQPQHF. CDR3 sequence (DNA): TGTGCCAGCAGCGGACAGCTTTATAGCAATCAGCCCCAGCATTTT.

The rearrangement joins TRBV27 to TRBJ1-5; D perhaps matches TRBD1 (6 bases). Per germline, CDR1 MNHEY and CDR2 SMNVEV (reference sequence). The CDR3 has 13 amino acids. Trimming removed 8 bases at V and 6 bases at J, with 14 bases between. In nucleotides, the CDR3 is TGTGCCAGCGGAACAGGGTTGGTTCAGCCCCAGCATTTT. Translated: CASGTGLVQPQHF.

This sequence joins TRBV13 and TRBJ2-1, with 7 positions matching TRBD1. Germline CDR1 reads PRHDT; CDR2 reads FYEKMQ (reference sequence). V lost 5 bases to trimming and J lost 2 bases; unmatched junction nucleotides: 6. The CDR3 sequence is 15 residues long. CDR3 bases: TGTGCCAGCAGCGTAGACAGGGCTACCTACAATGAGCAGTTCTTC. It encodes CASSVDRATYNEQFF.

CDR3 sequence: CASTWLNTEAFF. CDR3 DNA sequence: TGTGCCAGTACCTGGTTGAACACTGAAGCTTTCTTT. V is TRBV19 and J is TRBJ1-1; no firm D call. Germline assignment: CDR1 LNHDA and CDR2 SQIVND (reference sequence). Trimming cost V 7 bases and J 0 bases, with 6 bases left between them. There are 12 residues in the CDR3.

This chain uses TRBV4-1 with TRBJ2-3; a possible D gene is TRBD2 (6 bases). The V gene lost 4 bases and the J gene lost 2 bases, with 13 bases spanning the gap. Germline V gene lookup returns CDR1 MGHRA and CDR2 YSYEKL. The CDR3 spans 15 residues. The CDR3, as DNA: TGCGCCAGCAGCCGTGCGGCGGGGATCACAGATACGCAGTATTTT. Translating it yields CASSRAAGITDTQYF.

The chain links TRBV7-2 to TRBJ2-7; weak D call: TRBD1 (6 bases). Looked up from germline, CDR1 is SGHTA and CDR2 is FQGNSA. Trimming took off 3 bases at V and 6 bases at J, with 12 bases between the two ends. This CDR3 has 13 amino acids. The chain's CDR3 is CASSLDSVAEQYF. DNA of the CDR3: TGTGCCAGCAGCTTGGACAGCGTCGCCGAGCAGTACTTC.

This clone was detected only a few times. The J gene is TRBJ1-5, the V gene TRBV27, with a tentative D call TRBD1 (6 bases). Germline values: CDR1 MNHEY, CDR2 SMNVEV (reference sequence). CDR3 length: 15 amino acids. V was pared by 1 base and J by 4 bases, with 11 bases between. This chain's CDR3 is CASSLLGASNQPQHF. Here the CDR3 DNA reads TGTGCCAGCAGTTTATTGGGGGCGAGTAATCAGCCCCAGCATTTT.

This clone occurred once. The chain couples TRBV6-1 to TRBJ2-1; a possible D gene is TRBD2 (5 bases). Germline V lookup: CDR1 MNHNS, CDR2 SASEGT. Trimming took 3 bases from V and 4 from J, leaving 13 bases between them. The CDR3 sequence is 15 residues long. The DNA of the CDR3 is TGTGCCAGCAGTGAGACGTGGGAGCGATACAATGAGCAGTTCTTC. This encodes CASSETWERYNEQFF.